This T cell receptor (beta chain) was recorded in a study of blood T cells in healthy people across ages (dated by TCRdb to between 2015 and 2017). Study-level background: In model experiments, roughly one uniquely barcoded TCR beta cDNA molecule per two T cells was captured by template switching. To track age-related changes in TCR beta repertoire diversity, the study relied on deep sequencing normalized with unique cDNA molecular identifiers. The donors were split into four age groups: young (average 16 years), middle-aged (39), aged (more than 55) and long-lived (82). To avoid experimental bias, donors of different ages were spread randomly across the sequencing lanes. Two additional independent replicas of 1 million unique cDNA reads from the same blood draw were analyzed for two donors (one aged 18 to 30 and one aged 80 or older).

This clonotype has more than one count but fewer than ten. Its antigen is still unknown. Qualities for individual bases were not recorded, and no much larger clone is one base off. The germline V gene gives CDR1 as SQVTM and CDR2 as ANQGSEA. The CDR3 holds 12 amino acids from the cysteine to the phenylalanine. Just the 36-base CDR3 DNA is kept, in frame starting at base 1. The junction carries 7 bases between V and J, which are trimmed by 0 bases and 5 bases respectively. The donors were some 39 Caucasian individuals from Russia, aged roughly 6 to 100 years, who were systemically healthy. Each donor gave 8 to 10 milliliters of peripheral blood, drawn into EDTA-treated Vacutainer tubes. Ficoll-Paque density-gradient centrifugation was used to isolate PBMCs, with at least 6 million per sample. Total RNA, at least 6 micrograms per sample, was extracted from PBMCs with Trizol reagent. The percentages of naive CD45RAhigh/CD27high T cells were determined by flow cytometry on a PBMC aliquot from every donor.

The library came from 5' RACE. The data were produced on an Illumina HiSeq 2500. The second PCR ran for roughly 7 to 11 cycles and used a J-beta primer mix along with a sample-barcoded 5' primer. A template-switch 5' adaptor carrying 12 random nucleotides introduced a unique molecular identifier onto each TCR beta cDNA molecule. Each sample yielded at least 2.5 million CDR3-containing paired-end reads. The Mint cDNA synthesis kit, primed by a TRBC-specific oligonucleotide, was used to synthesize first-strand cDNA from all RNA. All cDNA was treated with uracil-DNA glycosylase and then went through a first 18-cycle PCR with the universal primers M1SS and BC2_uni_R. The source study handled its data this way. For normalization, 1 million high-quality reads, each with a distinct molecular identifier, were randomly selected from each sample. Instead of being binned into consensus sequences, reads with shared molecular identifiers were discarded. CDR3 identification, clonotype clustering and error correction used MiTCR with a Q25 quality threshold and the strictest error-elimination algorithm. Lower-bound total TCR beta diversity was estimated with a nonparametric unseen species model using Euler transformation. The public reads were reanalyzed by TCRdb: fastp trimming at Q25, MiXCR alignment, in-frame beta chains only. Under each unique CDR3 protein, matching rows form one entry showing the most common genes and DNA. TCRdb, not the original authors, processed these V and J calls. The sample has about 940,000 distinct CDR3 sequences on record, 48% of them singletons. Roughly 12% of the sample belongs to the ten largest clones.

Broader findings and caveats from the paper: Bulk unsorted PBMC profiling prevented conclusive comparison of naive and antigen-experienced compartments. Because the CMV infection status of the donors was unknown, age-related changes in expanded clonotypes may potentially have been confounded. As age increased, observed TCR beta diversity per million T cells dropped in a roughly linear way, and a significant reduction was already evident by age about 36. Estimates of total diversity based on one million sequenced T cells were considered lower bounds and underestimates. The long-lived group showed more naive CD4+ T cells, fewer expanded clones and increased TCR diversity than the aged group, suggesting age selection. A strong correlation was found between observed TCR beta diversity and the percentage of naive T cells measured by flow cytometry.

What was sequenced was blood. Recombination linked TRBV29-1 to TRBJ1-1; D gene: possibly TRBD1, on 5 matching bases. The clonotype comes from a man under 40 in good health. The nucleotide sequence reads TGCAGCGTTGAAGATGGGGGAACTGAAGCTTTCTTT. Its protein product is CSVEDGGTEAFF.